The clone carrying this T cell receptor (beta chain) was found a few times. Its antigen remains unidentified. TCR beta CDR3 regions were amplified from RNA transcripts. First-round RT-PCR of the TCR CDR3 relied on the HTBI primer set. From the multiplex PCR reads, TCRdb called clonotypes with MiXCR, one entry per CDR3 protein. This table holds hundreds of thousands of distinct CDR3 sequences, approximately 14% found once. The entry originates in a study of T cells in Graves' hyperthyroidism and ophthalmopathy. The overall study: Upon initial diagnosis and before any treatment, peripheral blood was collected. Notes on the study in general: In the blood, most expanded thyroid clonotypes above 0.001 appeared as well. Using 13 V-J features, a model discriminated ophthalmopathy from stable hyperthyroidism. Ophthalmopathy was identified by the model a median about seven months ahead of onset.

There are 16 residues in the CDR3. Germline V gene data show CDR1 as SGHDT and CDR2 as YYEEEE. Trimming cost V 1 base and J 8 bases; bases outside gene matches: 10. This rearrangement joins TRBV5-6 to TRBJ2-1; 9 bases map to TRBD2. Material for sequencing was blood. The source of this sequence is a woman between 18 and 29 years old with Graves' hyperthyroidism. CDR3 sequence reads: CASSLMGGRAVYEQFF. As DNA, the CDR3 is TGTGCCAGCAGCTTGATGGGCGGGAGGGCTGTGTATGAGCAGTTCTTC.